This T cell receptor (beta chain) is drawn from a study of CD8 T cells in Susac syndrome. Random hexamers were used to reverse transcribe the RNA input (about 0.5 to 1 ug). immunoSEQ multiplex PCR amplified TCR beta CDR3 across 54 Vbeta, 13 Jbeta. One entry per CDR3 protein, called by TCRdb with MiXCR from the immunoSEQ multiplex PCR reads. In the table there are 120,000 or so distinct CDR3 sequences, about 92% of which are singletons. A single count supports this clonotype. Trimming pared 2 bases from V and 8 bases from J, leaving 15 bases between. Germline V gives CDR1 SNHLY, CDR2 FYNNEI. The CDR3 extends over 14 amino acids.

J is TRBJ1-2 and V is TRBV2; D might be TRBD1 (5 bases). Source material: CD4+ T cells from PBMCs. The sequence came from a human donor with multiple sclerosis. CDR3: CASSERGARRGYTF. CDR3 in DNA: TGTGCCAGCAGTGAAAGAGGGGCCAGACGGGGCTACACCTTC.